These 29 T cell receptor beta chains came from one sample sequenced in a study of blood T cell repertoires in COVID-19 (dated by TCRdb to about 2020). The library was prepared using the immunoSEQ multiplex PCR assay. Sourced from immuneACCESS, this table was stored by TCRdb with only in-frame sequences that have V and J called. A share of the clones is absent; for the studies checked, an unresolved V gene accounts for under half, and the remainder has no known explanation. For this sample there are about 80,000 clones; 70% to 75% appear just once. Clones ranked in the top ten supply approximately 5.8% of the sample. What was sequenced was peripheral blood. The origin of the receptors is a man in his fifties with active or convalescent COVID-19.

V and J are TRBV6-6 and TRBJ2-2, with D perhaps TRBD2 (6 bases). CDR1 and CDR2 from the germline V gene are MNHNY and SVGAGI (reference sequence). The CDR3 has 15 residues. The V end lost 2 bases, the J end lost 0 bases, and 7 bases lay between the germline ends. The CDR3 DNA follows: TGTGCCAGCAGTTACGGACTACCGAACACCGGGGAGCTGTTTTTT. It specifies CASSYGLPNTGELFF.

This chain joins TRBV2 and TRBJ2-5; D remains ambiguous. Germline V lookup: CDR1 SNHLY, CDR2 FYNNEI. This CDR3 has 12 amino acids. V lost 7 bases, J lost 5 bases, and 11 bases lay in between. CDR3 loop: CASKGEVETQYF. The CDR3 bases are TGTGCCAGCAAAGGAGAAGTCGAGACCCAGTACTTC.

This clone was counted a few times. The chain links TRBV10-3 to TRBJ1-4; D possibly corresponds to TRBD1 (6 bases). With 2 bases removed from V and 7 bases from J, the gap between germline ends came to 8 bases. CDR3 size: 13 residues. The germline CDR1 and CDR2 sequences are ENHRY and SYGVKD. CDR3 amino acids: CAISERGGEKLFF. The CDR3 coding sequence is TGTGCCATCAGTGAGAGGGGGGGTGAAAAACTGTTTTTT.

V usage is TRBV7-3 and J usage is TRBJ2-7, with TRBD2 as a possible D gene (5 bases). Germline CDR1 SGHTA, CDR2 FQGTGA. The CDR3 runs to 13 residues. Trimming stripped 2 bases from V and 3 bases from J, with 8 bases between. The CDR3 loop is CASSLGGVYEQYF. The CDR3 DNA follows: TGTGCCAGCAGCTTAGGAGGCGTCTACGAGCAGTACTTC.

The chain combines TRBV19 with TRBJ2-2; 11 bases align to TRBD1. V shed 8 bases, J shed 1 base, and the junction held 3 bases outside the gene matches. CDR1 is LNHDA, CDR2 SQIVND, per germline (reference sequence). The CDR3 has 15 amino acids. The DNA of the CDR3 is TGTGCCAGTTGGGACAGGGGGGGGAACACCGGGGAGCTGTTTTTT. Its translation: CASWDRGGNTGELFF.

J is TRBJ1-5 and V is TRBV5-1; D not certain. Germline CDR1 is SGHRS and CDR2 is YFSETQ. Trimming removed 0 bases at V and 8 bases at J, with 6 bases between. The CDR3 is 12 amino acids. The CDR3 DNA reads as TGCGCCAGCAGCTTGGCGGTTAAGCCCCAGCATTTT. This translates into CASSLAVKPQHF.

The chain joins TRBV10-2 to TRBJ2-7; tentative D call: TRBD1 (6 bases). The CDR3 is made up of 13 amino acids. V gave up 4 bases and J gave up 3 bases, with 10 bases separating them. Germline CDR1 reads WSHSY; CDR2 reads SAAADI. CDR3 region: CASSGGGGYEQYF. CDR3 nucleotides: TGCGCCAGCAGTGGAGGGGGTGGCTACGAGCAGTACTTC.

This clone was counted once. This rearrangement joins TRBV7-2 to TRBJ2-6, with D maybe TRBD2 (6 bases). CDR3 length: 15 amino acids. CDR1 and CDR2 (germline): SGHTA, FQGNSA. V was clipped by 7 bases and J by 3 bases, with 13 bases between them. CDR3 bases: TGTGCCAGCACTTCCGGAGGGAGTGGGGCCAACGTCCTGACTTTC. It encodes CASTSGGSGANVLTF.

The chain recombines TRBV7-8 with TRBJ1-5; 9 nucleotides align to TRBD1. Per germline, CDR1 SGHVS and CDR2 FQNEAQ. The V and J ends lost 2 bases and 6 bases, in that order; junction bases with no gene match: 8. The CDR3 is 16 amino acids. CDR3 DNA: TGTGCCAGCAGCTTACAACCGGGACAGGGAAGTCAGCCCCAGCATTTT. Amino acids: CASSLQPGQGSQPQHF.

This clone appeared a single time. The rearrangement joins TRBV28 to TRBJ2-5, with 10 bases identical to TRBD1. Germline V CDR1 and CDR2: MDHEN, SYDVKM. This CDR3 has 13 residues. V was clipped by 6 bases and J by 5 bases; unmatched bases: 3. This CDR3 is CASRTGGWETQYF. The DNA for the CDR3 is TGTGCCAGCAGGACAGGGGGCTGGGAGACCCAGTACTTC. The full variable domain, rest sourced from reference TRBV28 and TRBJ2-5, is DVKVTQSSRYLVKRTGEKVFLECVQDMDHENMFWYRQDPGLGLRLIYFSYDVKMKEKGDIPEGYSVSREKKERFSLILESASTNQTSMYLCASRTGGWETQYFGPGTRLLVL.

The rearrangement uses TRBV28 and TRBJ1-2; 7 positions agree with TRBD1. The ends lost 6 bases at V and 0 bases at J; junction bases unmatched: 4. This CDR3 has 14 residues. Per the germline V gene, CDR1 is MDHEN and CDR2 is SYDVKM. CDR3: CASSTGAANYGYTF. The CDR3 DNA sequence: TGTGCCAGCAGCACAGGGGCTGCTAACTATGGCTACACCTTC.

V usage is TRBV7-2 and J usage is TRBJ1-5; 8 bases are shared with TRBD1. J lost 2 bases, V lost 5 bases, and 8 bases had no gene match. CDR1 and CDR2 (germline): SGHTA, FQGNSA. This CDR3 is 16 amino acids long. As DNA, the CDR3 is TGTGCCAGCAGCGTCCCAGGGGGCGCGGGCAATCAGCCCCAGCATTTT. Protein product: CASSVPGGAGNQPQHF. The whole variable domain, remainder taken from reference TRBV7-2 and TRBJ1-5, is GAGVSQSPSNKVTEKGKDVELRCDPISGHTALYWYRQSLGQGLEFLIYFQGNSAPDKSGLPSDRFSAERTGGSVSTLTIQRTQQEDSAVYLCASSVPGGAGNQPQHFGDGTRLSIL.

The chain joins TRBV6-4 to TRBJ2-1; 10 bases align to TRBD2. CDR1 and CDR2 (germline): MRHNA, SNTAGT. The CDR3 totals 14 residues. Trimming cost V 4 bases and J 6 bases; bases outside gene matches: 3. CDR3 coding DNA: TGTGCCAGCAGTGTGACTAGCGGGTCCAATGAGCAGTTCTTC. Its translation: CASSVTSGSNEQFF.

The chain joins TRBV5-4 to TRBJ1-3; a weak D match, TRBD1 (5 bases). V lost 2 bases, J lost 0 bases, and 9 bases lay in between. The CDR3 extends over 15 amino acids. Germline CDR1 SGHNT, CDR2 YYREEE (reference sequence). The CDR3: CASSLAGFSGNTIYF. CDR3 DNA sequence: TGTGCCAGCAGCTTAGCAGGGTTCTCTGGAAACACCATATATTTT. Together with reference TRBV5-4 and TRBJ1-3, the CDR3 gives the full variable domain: ETGVTQSPTHLIKTRGQQVTLRCSSQSGHNTVSWYQQALGQGPQFIFQYYREEENGRGNFPPRFSGLQFPNYSSELNVNALELDDSALYLCASSLAGFSGNTIYFGEGSWLTVV.

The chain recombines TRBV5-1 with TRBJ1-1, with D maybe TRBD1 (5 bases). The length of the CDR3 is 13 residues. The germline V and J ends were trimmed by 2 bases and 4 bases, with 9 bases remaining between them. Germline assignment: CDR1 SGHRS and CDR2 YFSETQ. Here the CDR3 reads CASSLGVSTEAFF. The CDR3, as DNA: TGCGCCAGCAGCTTAGGGGTTTCCACTGAAGCTTTCTTT.

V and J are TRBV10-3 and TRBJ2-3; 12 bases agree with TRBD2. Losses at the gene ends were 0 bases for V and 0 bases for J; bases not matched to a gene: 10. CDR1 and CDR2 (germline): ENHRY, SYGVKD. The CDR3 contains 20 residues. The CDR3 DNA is TGTGCCATCAGTGAGTCGAGGTGGCTAGCGGGGGGGCAAAGCACAGATACGCAGTATTTT. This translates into CAISESRWLAGGQSTDTQYF.

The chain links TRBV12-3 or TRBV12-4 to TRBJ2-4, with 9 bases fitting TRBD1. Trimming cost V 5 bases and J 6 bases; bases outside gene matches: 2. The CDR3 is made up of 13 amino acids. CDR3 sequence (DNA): TGTGCCAGCAGTGGGGGACAGGGAAACATTCAGTACTTC. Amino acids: CASSGGQGNIQYF.

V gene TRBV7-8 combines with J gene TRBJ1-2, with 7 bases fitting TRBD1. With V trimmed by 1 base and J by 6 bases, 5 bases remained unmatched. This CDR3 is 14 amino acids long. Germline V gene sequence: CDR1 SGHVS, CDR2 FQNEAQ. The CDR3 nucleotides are TGTGCCAGCAGCTTAGAACAGGGGCTCCATGGCTACACCTTC. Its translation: CASSLEQGLHGYTF.

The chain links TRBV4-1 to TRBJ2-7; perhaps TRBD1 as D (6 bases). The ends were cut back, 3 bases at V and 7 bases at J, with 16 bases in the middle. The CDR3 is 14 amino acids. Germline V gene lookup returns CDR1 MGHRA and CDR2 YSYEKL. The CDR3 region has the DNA TGCGCCAGCAGCCAGGACAGAGGGCGTGAAGAGCAGTACTTC. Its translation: CASSQDRGREEQYF.

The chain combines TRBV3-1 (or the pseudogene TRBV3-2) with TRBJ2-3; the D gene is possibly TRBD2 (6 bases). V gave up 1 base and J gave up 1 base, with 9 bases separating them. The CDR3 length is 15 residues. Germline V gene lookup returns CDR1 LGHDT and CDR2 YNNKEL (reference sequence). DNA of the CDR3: TGTGCCAGCAGCCAAGGACTAGTCGGCACAGATACGCAGTATTTT. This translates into CASSQGLVGTDTQYF.

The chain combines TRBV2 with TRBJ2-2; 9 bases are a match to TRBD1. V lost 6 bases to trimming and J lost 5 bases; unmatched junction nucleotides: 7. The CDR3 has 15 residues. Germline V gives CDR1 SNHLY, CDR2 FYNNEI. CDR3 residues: CASRADRGETGELFF. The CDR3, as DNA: TGTGCCAGCAGGGCGGACAGGGGAGAAACCGGGGAGCTGTTTTTT.

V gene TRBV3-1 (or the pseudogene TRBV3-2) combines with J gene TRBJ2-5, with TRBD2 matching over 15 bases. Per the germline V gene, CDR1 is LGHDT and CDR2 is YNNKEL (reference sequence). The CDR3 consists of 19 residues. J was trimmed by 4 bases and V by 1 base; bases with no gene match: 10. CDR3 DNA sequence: TGTGCCAGCAGCCAAGTTTTCGGGACTAGCGGGGGGAGGGGAGAGACCCAGTACTTC. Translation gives CASSQVFGTSGGRGETQYF.

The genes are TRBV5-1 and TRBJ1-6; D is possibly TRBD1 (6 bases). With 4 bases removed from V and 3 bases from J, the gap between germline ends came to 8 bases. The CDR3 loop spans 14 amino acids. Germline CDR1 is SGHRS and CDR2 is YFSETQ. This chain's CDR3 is CASSPGHYNSPLHF. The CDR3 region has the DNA TGCGCCAGCAGCCCGGGACACTATAATTCACCCCTCCACTTT.

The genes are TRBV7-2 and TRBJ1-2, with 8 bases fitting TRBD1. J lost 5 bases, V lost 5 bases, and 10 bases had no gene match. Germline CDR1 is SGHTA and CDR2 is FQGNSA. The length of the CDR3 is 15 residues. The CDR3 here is CASSPGQGTFYGYTF. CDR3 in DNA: TGTGCCAGCAGCCCCGGACAGGGAACTTTTTATGGCTACACCTTC.

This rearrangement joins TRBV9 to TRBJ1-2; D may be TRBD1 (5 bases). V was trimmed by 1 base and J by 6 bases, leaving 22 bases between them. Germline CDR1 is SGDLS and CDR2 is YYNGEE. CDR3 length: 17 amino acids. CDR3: CASSVPGIGGLNHGYTF. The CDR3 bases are TGTGCCAGCAGCGTACCGGGAATCGGGGGACTCAACCATGGCTACACCTTC.

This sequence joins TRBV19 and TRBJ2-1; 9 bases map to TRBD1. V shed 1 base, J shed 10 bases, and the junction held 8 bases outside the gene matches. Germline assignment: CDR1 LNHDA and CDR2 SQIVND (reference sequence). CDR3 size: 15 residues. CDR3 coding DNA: TGTGCCAGTAGTATAGGGACAGGGGCCGCGACGGAGCAGTTCTTC. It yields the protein CASSIGTGAATEQFF.

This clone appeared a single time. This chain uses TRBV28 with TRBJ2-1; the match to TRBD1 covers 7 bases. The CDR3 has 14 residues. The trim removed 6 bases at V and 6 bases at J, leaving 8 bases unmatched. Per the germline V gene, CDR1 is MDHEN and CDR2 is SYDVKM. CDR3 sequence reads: CASRTYRGINEQFF. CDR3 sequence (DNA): TGTGCCAGCAGGACTTACAGGGGAATCAATGAGCAGTTCTTC.

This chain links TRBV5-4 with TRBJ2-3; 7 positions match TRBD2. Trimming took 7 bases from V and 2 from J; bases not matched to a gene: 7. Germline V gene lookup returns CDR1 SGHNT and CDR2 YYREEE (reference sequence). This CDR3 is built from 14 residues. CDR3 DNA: TGTGCCAGCCGGGGGGTAGGGGCCACAGATACGCAGTATTTT. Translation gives CASRGVGATDTQYF. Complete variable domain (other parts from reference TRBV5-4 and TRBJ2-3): ETGVTQSPTHLIKTRGQQVTLRCSSQSGHNTVSWYQQALGQGPQFIFQYYREEENGRGNFPPRFSGLQFPNYSSELNVNALELDDSALYLCASRGVGATDTQYFGPGTRLTVL.

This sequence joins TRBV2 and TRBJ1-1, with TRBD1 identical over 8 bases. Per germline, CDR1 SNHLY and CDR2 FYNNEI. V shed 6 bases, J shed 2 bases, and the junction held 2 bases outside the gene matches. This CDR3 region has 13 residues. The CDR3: CASSTGGNTEAFF. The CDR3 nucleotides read TGTGCCAGCAGCACAGGGGGAAACACTGAAGCTTTCTTT.